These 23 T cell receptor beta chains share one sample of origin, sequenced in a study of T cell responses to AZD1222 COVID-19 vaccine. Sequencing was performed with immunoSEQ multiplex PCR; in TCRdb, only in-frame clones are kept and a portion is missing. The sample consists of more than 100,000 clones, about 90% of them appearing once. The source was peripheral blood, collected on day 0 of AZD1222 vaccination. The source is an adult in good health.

Here the CDR3 DNA reads TGTGCCAGCAGTTTATGGGCCCCAGGGGGGGACTATGGCTACACCTTC. Its translation is CASSLWAPGGDYGYTF. The V gene is TRBV27, the J gene TRBJ1-2; TRBD1 matches at 7 bases. Germline V gene lookup returns CDR1 MNHEY and CDR2 SMNVEV (reference sequence). The CDR3 is 16 residues long. Losses at the gene ends were 1 base for V and 3 bases for J; bases not matched to a gene: 8.

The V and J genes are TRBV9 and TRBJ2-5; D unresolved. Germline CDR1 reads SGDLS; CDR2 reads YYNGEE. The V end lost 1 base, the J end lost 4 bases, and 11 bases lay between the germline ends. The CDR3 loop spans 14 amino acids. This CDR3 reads CASSVLPRRETQYF. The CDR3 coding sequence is TGTGCCAGCAGCGTATTGCCCCGCAGAGAGACCCAGTACTTC. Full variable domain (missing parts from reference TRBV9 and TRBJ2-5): DSGVTQTPKHLITATGQRVTLRCSPRSGDLSVYWYQQSLDQGLQFLIQYYNGEERAKGNILERFSAQQFPDLHSELNLSSLELGDSALYFCASSVLPRRETQYFGPGTRLLVL.

The CDR3 protein is CAITPAGAYNEQFF. DNA for the CDR3: TGTGCCATTACACCAGCGGGAGCCTACAATGAGCAGTTCTTC. This chain connects TRBV10-3 to TRBJ2-1; 8 bases match TRBD2. Germline lookup yields CDR1 ENHRY and CDR2 SYGVKD. Trimming at V came to 9 bases and at J to 2 bases, leaving 6 bases not matched to a gene. The CDR3 contains 14 residues.

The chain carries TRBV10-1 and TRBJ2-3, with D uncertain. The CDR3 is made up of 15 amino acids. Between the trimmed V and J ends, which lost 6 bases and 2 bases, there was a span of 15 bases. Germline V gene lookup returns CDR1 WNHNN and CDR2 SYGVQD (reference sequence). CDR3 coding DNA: TGCGCCAGCAGCCCCACCGGGCCCCTCACAGATACGCAGTATTTT. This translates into CASSPTGPLTDTQYF.

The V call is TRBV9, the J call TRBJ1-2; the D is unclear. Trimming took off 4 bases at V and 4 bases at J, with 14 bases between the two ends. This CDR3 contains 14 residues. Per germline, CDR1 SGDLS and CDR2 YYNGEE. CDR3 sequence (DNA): TGTGCCAGCAGCCCCCAGACAAGATCCTATGGCTACACCTTC. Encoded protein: CASSPQTRSYGYTF.

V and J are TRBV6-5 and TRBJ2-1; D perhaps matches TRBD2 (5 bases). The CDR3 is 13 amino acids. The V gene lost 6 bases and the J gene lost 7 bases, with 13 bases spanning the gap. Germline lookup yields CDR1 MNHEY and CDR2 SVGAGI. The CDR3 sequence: CASRDSQGNEQFF. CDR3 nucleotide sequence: TGTGCCAGCAGGGACTCCCAAGGGAATGAGCAGTTCTTC.

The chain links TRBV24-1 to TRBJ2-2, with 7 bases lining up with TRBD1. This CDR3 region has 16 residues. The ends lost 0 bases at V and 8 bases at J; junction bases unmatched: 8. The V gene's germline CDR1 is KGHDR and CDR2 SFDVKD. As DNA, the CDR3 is TGTGCCACCAGTGATTTGCGAAGGGGGCGAGCGGGGGAGCTGTTTTTT. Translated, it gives CATSDLRRGRAGELFF.

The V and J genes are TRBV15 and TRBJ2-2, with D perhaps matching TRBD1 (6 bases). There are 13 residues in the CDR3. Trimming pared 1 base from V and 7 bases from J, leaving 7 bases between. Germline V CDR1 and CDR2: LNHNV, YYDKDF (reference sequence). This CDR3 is CATSRGGGGELFF. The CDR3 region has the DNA TGTGCCACCAGCAGAGGAGGGGGCGGGGAGCTGTTTTTT.

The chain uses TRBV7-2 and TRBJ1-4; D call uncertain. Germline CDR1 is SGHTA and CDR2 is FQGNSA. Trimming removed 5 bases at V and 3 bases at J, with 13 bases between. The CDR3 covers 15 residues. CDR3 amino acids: CASSHARSSNEKLFF. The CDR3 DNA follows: TGTGCCAGCAGCCACGCGAGGTCCTCTAATGAAAAACTGTTTTTT.

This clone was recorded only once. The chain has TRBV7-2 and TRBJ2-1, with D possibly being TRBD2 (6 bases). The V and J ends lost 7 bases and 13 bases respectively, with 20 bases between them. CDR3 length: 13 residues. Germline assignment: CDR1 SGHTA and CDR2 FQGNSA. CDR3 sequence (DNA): TGTGCCAGCAACACTCGGGACTCTCGGACCCAGTTCTTC. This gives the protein CASNTRDSRTQFF.

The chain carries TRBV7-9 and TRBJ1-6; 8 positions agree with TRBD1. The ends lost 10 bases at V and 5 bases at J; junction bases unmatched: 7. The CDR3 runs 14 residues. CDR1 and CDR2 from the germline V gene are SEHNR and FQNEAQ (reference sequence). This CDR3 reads CATPTTGDNSPLHF. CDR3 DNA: TGTGCCACCCCGACGACAGGGGATAATTCACCCCTCCACTTT.

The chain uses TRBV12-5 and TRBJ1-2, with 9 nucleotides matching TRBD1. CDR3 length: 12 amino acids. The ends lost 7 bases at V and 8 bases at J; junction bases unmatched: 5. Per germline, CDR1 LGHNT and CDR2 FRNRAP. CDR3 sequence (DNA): TGTGCTAGTGTACAGGGGGCGCGGGGCTACACCTTC. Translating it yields CASVQGARGYTF.

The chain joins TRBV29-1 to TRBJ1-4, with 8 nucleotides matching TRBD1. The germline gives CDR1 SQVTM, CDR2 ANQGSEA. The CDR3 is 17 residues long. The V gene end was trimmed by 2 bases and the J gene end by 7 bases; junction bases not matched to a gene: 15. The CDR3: CSVERAGGAGVSEKLFF. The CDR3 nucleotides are TGCAGCGTTGAAAGGGCAGGGGGCGCGGGGGTCAGTGAAAAACTGTTTTTT.

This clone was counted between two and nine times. The CDR3 spells CASSQDNRGSYGYGYTF. The CDR3 DNA follows: TGTGCCAGCAGCCAAGATAACAGGGGGAGCTACGGCTATGGCTACACCTTC. This chain joins TRBV14 and TRBJ1-2, with 8 bases matching TRBD1. CDR3 length equals 17 residues. Germline CDR1 reads SGHDN; CDR2 reads FVKESK. J gave up 4 bases and V 0 bases, and 10 bases lay outside the gene matches.

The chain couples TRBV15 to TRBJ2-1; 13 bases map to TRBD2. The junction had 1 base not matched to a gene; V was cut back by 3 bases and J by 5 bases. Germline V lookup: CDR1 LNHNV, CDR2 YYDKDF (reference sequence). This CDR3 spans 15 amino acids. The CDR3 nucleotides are TGTGCCACCAGCAGGGGGACTAGCGGGAACAATGAGCAGTTCTTC. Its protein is CATSRGTSGNNEQFF.

This CDR3 reads CASRGTVNTEAFF. For the CDR3, the DNA is TGTGCCAGCAGGGGGACGGTGAACACTGAAGCTTTCTTT. The genes are TRBV27 and TRBJ1-1, with a tentative D call TRBD1 (5 bases). Germline assignment: CDR1 MNHEY and CDR2 SMNVEV (reference sequence). This CDR3 has 13 amino acids. V lost 6 bases and J lost 0, with 8 bases in between.

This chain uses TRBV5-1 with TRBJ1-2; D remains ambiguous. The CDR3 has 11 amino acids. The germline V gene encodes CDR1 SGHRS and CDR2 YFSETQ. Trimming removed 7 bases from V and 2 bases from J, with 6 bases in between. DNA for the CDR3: TGCGCCAGCCGGGCCAACTATGGCTACACCTTC. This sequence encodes CASRANYGYTF.

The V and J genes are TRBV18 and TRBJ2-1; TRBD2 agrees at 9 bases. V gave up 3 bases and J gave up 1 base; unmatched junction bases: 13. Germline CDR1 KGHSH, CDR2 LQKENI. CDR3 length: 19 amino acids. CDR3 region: CASSPRGWASGKSYNEQFF. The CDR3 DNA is TGTGCCAGCTCACCCCGAGGGTGGGCTAGCGGGAAATCCTACAATGAGCAGTTCTTC.

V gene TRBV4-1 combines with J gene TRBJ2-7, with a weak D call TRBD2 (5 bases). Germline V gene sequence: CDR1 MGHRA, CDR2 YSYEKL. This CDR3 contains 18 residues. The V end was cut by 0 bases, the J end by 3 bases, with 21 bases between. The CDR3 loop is CASSQDISRGATVYEQYV. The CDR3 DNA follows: TGCGCCAGCAGCCAAGATATTAGTCGGGGAGCAACCGTCTACGAGCAGTACGTC.

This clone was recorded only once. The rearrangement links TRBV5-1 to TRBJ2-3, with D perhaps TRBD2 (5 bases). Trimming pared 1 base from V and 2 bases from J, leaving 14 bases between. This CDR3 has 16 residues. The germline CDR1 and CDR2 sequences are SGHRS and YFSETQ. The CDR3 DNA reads TGCGCCAGCAGCTTGAGTGGGAGCGGCTCCACAGATACGCAGTATTTT. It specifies CASSLSGSGSTDTQYF. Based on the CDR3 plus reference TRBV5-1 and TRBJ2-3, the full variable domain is KAGVTQTPRYLIKTRGQQVTLSCSPISGHRSVSWYQQTPGQGLQFLFEYFSETQRNKGNFPGRFSGRQFSNSRSEMNVSTLELGDSALYLCASSLSGSGSTDTQYFGPGTRLTVL.

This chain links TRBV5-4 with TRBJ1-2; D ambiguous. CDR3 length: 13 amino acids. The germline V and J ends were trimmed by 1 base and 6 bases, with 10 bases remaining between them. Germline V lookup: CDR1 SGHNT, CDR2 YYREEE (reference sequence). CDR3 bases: TGTGCCAGCAGCTTGTCTAGTCGGGATGGCTACACCTTC. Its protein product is CASSLSSRDGYTF.

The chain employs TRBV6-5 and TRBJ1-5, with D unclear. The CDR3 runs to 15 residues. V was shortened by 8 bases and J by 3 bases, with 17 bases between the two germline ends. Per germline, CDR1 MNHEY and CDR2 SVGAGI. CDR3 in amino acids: CASRSNPLPNQPQHF. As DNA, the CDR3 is TGTGCCAGCCGTTCAAACCCACTCCCCAATCAGCCCCAGCATTTT.

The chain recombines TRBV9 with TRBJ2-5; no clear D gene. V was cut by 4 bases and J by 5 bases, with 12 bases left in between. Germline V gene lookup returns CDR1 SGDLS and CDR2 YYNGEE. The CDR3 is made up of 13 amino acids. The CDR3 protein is CASSPTLRETQYF. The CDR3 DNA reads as TGTGCCAGCAGCCCGACCCTAAGGGAGACCCAGTACTTC.